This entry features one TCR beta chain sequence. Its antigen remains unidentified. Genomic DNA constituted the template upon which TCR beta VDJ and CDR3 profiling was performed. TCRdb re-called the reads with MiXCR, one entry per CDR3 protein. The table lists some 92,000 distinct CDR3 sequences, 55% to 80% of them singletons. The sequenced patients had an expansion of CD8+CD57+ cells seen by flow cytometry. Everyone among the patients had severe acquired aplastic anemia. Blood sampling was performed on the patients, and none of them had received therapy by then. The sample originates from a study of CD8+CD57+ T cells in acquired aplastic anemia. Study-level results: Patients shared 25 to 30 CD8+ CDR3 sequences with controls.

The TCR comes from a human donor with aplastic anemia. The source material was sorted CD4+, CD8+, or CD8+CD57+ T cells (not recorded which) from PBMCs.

CDR3 protein: CSARGLAGGLEQFF. The CDR3 nucleotides are TGCAGTGCTAGAGGACTAGCGGGGGGGCTTGAGCAGTTCTTC. The V and J genes are TRBV20-1 and TRBJ2-1, with 14 bases matching TRBD2. The J segment lost 9 bases and the V segment lost 1 base, leaving 2 bases of the junction unmatched. From germline, CDR1 is DFQATT and CDR2 SNEGSKA (reference sequence). The length of the CDR3 is 14 residues.